A single T cell receptor (beta chain) is shown here with its context. This entry belongs to a study of blood T cell repertoires in COVID-19. Clones were read by immunoSEQ multiplex PCR, and TCRdb kept only the in-frame ones, dropping some. The profile shows about 270,000 clones, around 89% of them singletons. V was clipped by 5 bases and J by 4 bases, with 17 bases between them. In germline, CDR1 is MGHDK, CDR2 SYGVNS. The CDR3 totals 16 residues. Sequencing was done on a sample of PBMCs or T cells enriched from blood (not recorded which). This TCR was sampled from a woman aged 55-75 years in a cohort exposed to, infected with or recovered from COVID-19 (not recorded which). This chain links TRBV25-1 with TRBJ1-4; D call uncertain. The CDR3 DNA reads as TGTGCCAGCAGTCGCGGGGTAACCGTGGGTAATGAAAAACTGTTTTTT. Translating it yields CASSRGVTVGNEKLFF.